The 7 T cell receptor beta chains below come from one sample, sequenced in a study of radiation and T cells in renal cell carcinoma. Stated time point: baseline pretreatment blood. As to treatment: 15 Gy SBRT to primary tumor, nephrectomy 4 weeks later. Here immunoSEQ multiplex PCR was the method, and the copy in TCRdb shows in-frame clones only, minus some. Among 87,000 or so clones listed, 86% were seen once. Specimen: blood, collected from a patient whose treatment included radiotherapy and nephrectomy. The receptors originated from a middle-aged man with renal cell carcinoma.

V and J are TRBV7-6 and TRBJ1-5; no definite D call. V dropped 3 bases and J dropped 12 bases, with 21 bases sitting between them. CDR1 is SGHVS, CDR2 FNYEAQ, per germline. This CDR3 spans 15 amino acids. CDR3 residues: CASSLGSGEQSHQHF. In nucleotides, the CDR3 is TGTGCCAGCAGCTTGGGGAGCGGTGAGCAGAGTCACCAGCATTTT.

This clone has more than one count but fewer than ten. The junction does not match germline at one end; this may be a read error. This chain links TRBV7-7 with TRBJ2-7, with 11 bases matching TRBD2. The CDR3 has 15 residues. The V gene's germline CDR1 is SSHAT and CDR2 FNYEAQ (reference sequence). CDR3 DNA sequence: TGTGCTAGCAGCCCGTCCACTAGCGGGAGAAACGAGCAGTACTTC. Protein sequence: CASSPSTSGRNEQYF. The full variable domain, in which reference TRBV7-7 and TRBJ2-7 provide the parts outside the CDR3, is GAGVSQSPRYKVTKRGQDVTLRCDPISSHATLYWYQQALGQGPEFLTYFNYEAQPDKSGLPSDRFSAERPEGSISTLTIQRTEQRDSAMYRCASSPSTSGRNEQYFGPGTRLTVT.

The chain has TRBV6-1 and TRBJ2-3, with D possibly being TRBD2 (6 bases). This CDR3 contains 16 residues. Germline CDR1 MNHNS, CDR2 SASEGT. Trimming removed 2 bases from V and 9 bases from J, with 21 bases in between. CDR3 nucleotides: TGTGCCAGCAGTGAATTTGCGGGGACCCAACGAGAGACGCAGTATTTT. Translated, it gives CASSEFAGTQRETQYF.

The chain uses TRBV28 and TRBJ2-2; 9 nucleotides align to TRBD1. This CDR3 has 16 residues. Germline CDR1 and CDR2: MDHEN and SYDVKM. V dropped 4 bases and J dropped 1; count of bases not matched to a gene: 4. DNA for the CDR3: TGTGCCAGCAGTTCCGGGGGACAGGGGAACACCGGGGAGCTGTTTTTT. Its protein is CASSSGGQGNTGELFF.

The rearrangement links TRBV2 to TRBJ2-7; D gene ambiguous. Germline lookup yields CDR1 SNHLY and CDR2 FYNNEI. With 6 bases removed from V and 2 bases from J, the gap between germline ends came to 23 bases. The CDR3 is 17 amino acids. DNA for the CDR3: TGTGCCAGCAGCCACGCTCGGACCCCGGACGGAACCTACGAGCAGTACTTC. The encoded protein is CASSHARTPDGTYEQYF.

The chain links TRBV15 to TRBJ1-1; TRBD1 aligns across 8 bases. V dropped 3 bases and J dropped 5; count of bases not matched to a gene: 5. Germline V gene data show CDR1 as LNHNV and CDR2 as YYDKDF (reference sequence). The CDR3 consists of 14 residues. CDR3 in amino acids: CATSSGQGGTEAFF. CDR3 DNA sequence: TGTGCCACCAGCAGCGGACAGGGAGGGACTGAAGCTTTCTTT.

The chain employs TRBV6-4 and TRBJ2-7; either TRBD1 or TRBD2 may fit D (5 bases each). The CDR3 is made up of 15 amino acids. V lost 1 base and J 2 bases, leaving 12 bases between the germline ends. Germline loops: CDR1 MRHNA, CDR2 SNTAGT. The CDR3 DNA reads as TGTGCCAGCAGTGACTTAACACGGGGCCCCTACGAGCAGTACTTC. This encodes CASSDLTRGPYEQYF.